The T cell receptor (beta chain) under discussion was sequenced for a study of siplizumab effects on memory and regulatory T cells. Study-wide results and limits: Sequences below about 10^-5 frequency were poorly captured, and few alloreactive clones mapped to unstimulated subsets. Naive T cells looked more diverse than memory cells, and they looked like major contributors to the alloresponse.

The length of the CDR3 is 13 residues. V dropped 2 bases and J dropped 4 bases, with 9 bases sitting between them. The germline V gene encodes CDR1 MDHEN and CDR2 SYDVKM. As to this clone: The antigen is unknown.

The table came from immunoSEQ multiplex PCR; TCRdb's copy has only in-frame clones and leaves some out. Of some 100,000 clones detected, just over 90% appear once; the ten largest clones hold around 0.73%. The sample was Tregs sorted from blood. The V gene is TRBV28, the J gene TRBJ2-7, with D unclear. The clonotype comes from a human donor in good health. CDR3 DNA sequence: TGTGCCAGCAGTTTACACCGCGCTTACGAGCAGTACTTC. It encodes CASSLHRAYEQYF.